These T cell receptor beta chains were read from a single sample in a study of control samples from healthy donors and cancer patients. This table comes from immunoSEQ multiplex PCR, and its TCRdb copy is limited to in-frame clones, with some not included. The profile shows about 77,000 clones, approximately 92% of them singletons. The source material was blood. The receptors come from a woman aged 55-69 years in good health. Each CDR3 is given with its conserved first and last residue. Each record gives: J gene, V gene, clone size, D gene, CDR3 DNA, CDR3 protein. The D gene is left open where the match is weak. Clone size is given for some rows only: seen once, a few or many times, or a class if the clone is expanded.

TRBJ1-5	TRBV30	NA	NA	TGTGCCTGGAGGGTAATGCCCGGGCAGCCCCAGCATTTT	CAWRVMPGQPQHF
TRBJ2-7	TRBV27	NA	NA	TGTGCCAGCAGTTTATCCCCCGGCTACGAGCAGTACTTC	CASSLSPGYEQYF
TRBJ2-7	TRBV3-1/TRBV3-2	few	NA	TGTGCCAGCAGCCTAAGCTCCTACGAGCAGTACTTC	CASSLSSYEQYF
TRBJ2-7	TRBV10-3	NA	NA	TGTGCCATGGAGGGGACTCCCAATAGCGAGCAGTACTTC	CAMEGTPNSEQYF
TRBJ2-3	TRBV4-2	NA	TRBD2	TGTGCCAGCGGGGGGGACAGCACAGATACGCAGTATTTT	CASGGDSTDTQYF
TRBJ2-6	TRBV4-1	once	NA	TGCGCCAGCAGCCGTGGCGAGAGCAACGTCCTGACTTTC	CASSRGESNVLTF
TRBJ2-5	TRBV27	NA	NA	TGTGCCAGCAGTCCATGGACAGCCACCCAAGAGACCCAGTACTTC	CASSPWTATQETQYF
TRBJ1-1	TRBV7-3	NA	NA	TGTGCCAGCAGCTCCAACCGCGAGACTGAAGCTTTCTTT	CASSSNRETEAFF
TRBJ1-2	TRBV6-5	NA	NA	TGTGCCACCCAACAGTCCCCTAACTATGGCTACACCTTC	CATQQSPNYGYTF
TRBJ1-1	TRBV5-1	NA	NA	TGCGCCAGCAGCTCCGGACAGAGAGGGACTGAAGCTTTCTTT	CASSSGQRGTEAFF
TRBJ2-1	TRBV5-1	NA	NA	TGCGCCAGCAGCTTGATTGAAAACGGCTACAATGAGCAGTTCTTC	CASSLIENGYNEQFF
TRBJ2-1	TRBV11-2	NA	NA	TGTGCCAGCAGCTTAGGCTTCGGACAGGAGCAGTTCTTC	CASSLGFGQEQFF
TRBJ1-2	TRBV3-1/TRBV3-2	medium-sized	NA	TGTGCCAGCAGCCAAGACCCGGAGAGAGTCTATGGCTACACCTTC	CASSQDPERVYGYTF
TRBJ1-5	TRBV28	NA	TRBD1	TGTGCCAGCAGCCAACAGGGGGCTGGCAATCAGCCCCAGCATTTT	CASSQQGAGNQPQHF
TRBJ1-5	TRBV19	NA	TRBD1	TGTGCCAGTAGTAACTATCAGGGGGGCAATCAGCCCCAGCATTTT	CASSNYQGGNQPQHF
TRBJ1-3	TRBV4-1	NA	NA	TGCGCCAGCAGCCAAGATCTGAGGCCGGGACCGTCTGGAAACACCATATATTTT	CASSQDLRPGPSGNTIYF
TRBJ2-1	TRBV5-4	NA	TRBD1	TGTGCCAGCAGCAAGGACAGGGCCGGTTACAATGAGCAGTTCTTC	CASSKDRAGYNEQFF
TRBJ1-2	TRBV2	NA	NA	TGTGCCAGCAGTTCCCAGGGTAGTGATGGCTACACCTTC	CASSSQGSDGYTF
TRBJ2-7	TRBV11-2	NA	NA	TGTGCCAGCAGCTTAGATCGAGGAAGGGAGCAGTACTTC	CASSLDRGREQYF
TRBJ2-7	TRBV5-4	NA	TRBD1	TGTGCCAGCAGCCCAGGATATAGGACAGGGGCCTACGAGCAGTACTTC	CASSPGYRTGAYEQYF
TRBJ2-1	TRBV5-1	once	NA	TGCGCCAGCAGCCCGGGGGACGTCGGGGATGAGCAGTTCTTC	CASSPGDVGDEQFF
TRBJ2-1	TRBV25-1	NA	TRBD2	TGTGCCAGCAGCCTAGCGGGAGGGGTGAATGAGCAGTTCTTC	CASSLAGGVNEQFF
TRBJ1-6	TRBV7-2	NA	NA	TGTGCCAGCAGCTTTACCACCGGCTCTCTGGGGTCACCCCTCCACTTT	CASSFTTGSLGSPLHF
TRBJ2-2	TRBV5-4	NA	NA	TGTGCCAGCAGCTTGGCCATAACAGCCCCGGTAGCGGAGCTGTTTTTT	CASSLAITAPVAELFF
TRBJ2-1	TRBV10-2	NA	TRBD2	TGCGCCACCGGGACTAGCAACCTCAATGAGCAGTTCTTC	CATGTSNLNEQFF
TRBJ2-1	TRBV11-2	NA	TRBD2	TGTGCCAGCAGCCCCGGACAAAGCCGGACTAGCGGGAGTCGGAATGAGCAGTTCTTC	CASSPGQSRTSGSRNEQFF
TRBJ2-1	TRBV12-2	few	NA	TGTGCAAGTCGCTTAGTGGGGACCAGGGTGACTAGCGGGAGTCCCAATGAGCAGTTCTTC	CASRLVGTRVTSGSPNEQFF
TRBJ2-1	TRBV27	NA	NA	TGTGCCAGCAGGGTGTTTAACTCCTACAATGAGCAGTTCTTC	CASRVFNSYNEQFF
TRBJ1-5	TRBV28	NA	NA	TGTGCCAGCAGTTTGGCAGGGGCCGGGAGCAATCAGCCCCAGCATTTT	CASSLAGAGSNQPQHF
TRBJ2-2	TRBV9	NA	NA	TGTGCCAGCAGCGTAGTCCCGGGAACGAACACCGGGGAGCTGTTTTTT	CASSVVPGTNTGELFF
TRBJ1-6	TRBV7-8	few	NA	TGTGCCAGCAGCCTAGGACAGACAAATTCACCCCTCCACTTT	CASSLGQTNSPLHF
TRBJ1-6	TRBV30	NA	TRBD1	TGTGCCTGGACCCCGACAGGGAGAGGGCGTTCACCCCTCCACTTT	CAWTPTGRGRSPLHF
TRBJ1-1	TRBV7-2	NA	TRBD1	TGTGCCAGCAGCTCACAGACAGGGTCCAAAGCTGAAGCTTTCTTT	CASSSQTGSKAEAFF
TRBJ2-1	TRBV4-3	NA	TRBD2	TGCGCCAGCAGCCAAGTCCCCGTGGCTAGCGGAGGTTACAATGAGCAGTTCTTC	CASSQVPVASGGYNEQFF
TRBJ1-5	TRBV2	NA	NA	TGTGCCAGCGAGCTGAACAGGGAGGGACAGCCCCAGCATTTT	CASELNREGQPQHF
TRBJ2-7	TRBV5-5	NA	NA	TGTGCCAGCAGCTTGGTTGGCAGATCCTACGAGCAGTACTTC	CASSLVGRSYEQYF
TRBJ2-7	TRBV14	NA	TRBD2	TGTGCCAGCAGCCAAGAAGCGGGATGGCTCTCCTACGAGCAGTACTTC	CASSQEAGWLSYEQYF
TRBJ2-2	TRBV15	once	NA	TGTGCCACCAGCAAGCGGACCGGGGAGCTGTTTTTT	CATSKRTGELFF
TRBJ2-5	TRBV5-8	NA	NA	TGTGCCAGCAGCCCGGGCGTCGGGTCCCAAGAGACCCAGTACTTC	CASSPGVGSQETQYF
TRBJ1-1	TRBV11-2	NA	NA	TGTGCCAGCAGCTTGAACACAGGAAACACTGAAGCTTTCTTT	CASSLNTGNTEAFF
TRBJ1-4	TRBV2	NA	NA	TGTGCCAGCAGAACGACGTCCACTAATGAAAAACTGTTTTTT	CASRTTSTNEKLFF
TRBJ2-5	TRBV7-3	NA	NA	TGTGCCAGCAGCTTAACCGAGACCGGGACCCAGTACTTC	CASSLTETGTQYF
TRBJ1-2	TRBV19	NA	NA	TGTGCCAGTGCGAAGGGGTGGGGAGACGGCTATGGCTACACCTTC	CASAKGWGDGYGYTF
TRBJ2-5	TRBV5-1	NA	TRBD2	TGCGCCAGCAGCTTGGGGACTAGCGGGAGGGCCTGGGAAGAGACCCAGTACTTC	CASSLGTSGRAWEETQYF
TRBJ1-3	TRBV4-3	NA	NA	TGCGCCAGCAGGGGGGAAATTGCTGGAAACACCATATATTTT	CASRGEIAGNTIYF
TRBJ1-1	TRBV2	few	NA	TGTGCCAGCAGATTACAGACGAACACTGAAGCTTTCTTT	CASRLQTNTEAFF
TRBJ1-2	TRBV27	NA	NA	TGTGCCAGCAGTTTCGGGCCGAGCTATGGCTACACCTTC	CASSFGPSYGYTF
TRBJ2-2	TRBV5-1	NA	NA	TGCGCCAGCAGACCGGATTTGGGGTCCGGGGAGCTGTTTTTT	CASRPDLGSGELFF
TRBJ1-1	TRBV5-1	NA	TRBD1	TGCGCCAGCAGCCATGGCGGACAGGGTCGGTTAGGTGAAGCTTTCTTT	CASSHGGQGRLGEAFF
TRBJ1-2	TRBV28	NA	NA	TGTGCCAGCAGTCACTCCTATGGCTACACCTTC	CASSHSYGYTF
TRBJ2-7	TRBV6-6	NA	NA	TGTGCCAGCAGTTACTCGTCAGGCCGCTCCTACGAGCAGTACTTC	CASSYSSGRSYEQYF